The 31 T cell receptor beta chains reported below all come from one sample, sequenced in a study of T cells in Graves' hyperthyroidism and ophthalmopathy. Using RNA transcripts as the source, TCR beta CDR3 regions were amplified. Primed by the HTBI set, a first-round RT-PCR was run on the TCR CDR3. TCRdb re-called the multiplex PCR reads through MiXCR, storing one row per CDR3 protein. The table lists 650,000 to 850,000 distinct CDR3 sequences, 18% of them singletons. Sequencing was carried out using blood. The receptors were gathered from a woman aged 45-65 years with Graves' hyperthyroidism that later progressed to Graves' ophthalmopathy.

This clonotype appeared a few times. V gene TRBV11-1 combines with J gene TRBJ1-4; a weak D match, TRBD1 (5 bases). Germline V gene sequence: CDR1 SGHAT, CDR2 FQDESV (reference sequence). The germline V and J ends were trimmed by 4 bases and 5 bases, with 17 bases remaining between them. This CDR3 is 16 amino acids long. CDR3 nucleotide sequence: TGTGCCAGCAGCTCCGGGATGGGGACGGAGAATGAAAAACTGTTTTTT. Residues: CASSSGMGTENEKLFF.

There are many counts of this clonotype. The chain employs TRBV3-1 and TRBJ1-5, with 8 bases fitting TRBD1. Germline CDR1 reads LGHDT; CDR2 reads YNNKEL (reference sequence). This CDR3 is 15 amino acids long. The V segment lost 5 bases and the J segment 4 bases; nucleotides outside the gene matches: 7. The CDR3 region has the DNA TGTGCCAGCAGCACCGGGACAGGCCCTAATCAGCCCCAGCATTTT. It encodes CASSTGTGPNQPQHF.

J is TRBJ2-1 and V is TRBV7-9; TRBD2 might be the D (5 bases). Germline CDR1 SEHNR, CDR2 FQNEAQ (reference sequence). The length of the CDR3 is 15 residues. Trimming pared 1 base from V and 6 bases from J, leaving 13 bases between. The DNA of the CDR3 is TGTGCCAGCAGCTTAGGAGAGGCGGGTCTCAATGAGCAGTTCTTC. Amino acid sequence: CASSLGEAGLNEQFF.

The DNA for the CDR3 is TGTGCCACCAGCATCCTACTGGGGGAGCAGTACTTC. It is translated as CATSILLGEQYF. The V and J genes are TRBV15 and TRBJ2-7, with D hard to call. The CDR3 loop spans 12 amino acids. From germline, CDR1 is LNHNV and CDR2 YYDKDF (reference sequence). Trimming took off 4 bases at V and 7 bases at J, with 11 bases between the two ends. The entire variable domain, with the rest obtained from reference TRBV15 and TRBJ2-7, is as follows: DAMVIQNPRYQVTQFGKPVTLSCSQTLNHNVMYWYQQKSSQAPKLLFHYYDKDFNNEADTPDNFQSRRPNTSFCFLDIRSPGLGDTAMYLCATSILLGEQYFGPGTRLTVT.

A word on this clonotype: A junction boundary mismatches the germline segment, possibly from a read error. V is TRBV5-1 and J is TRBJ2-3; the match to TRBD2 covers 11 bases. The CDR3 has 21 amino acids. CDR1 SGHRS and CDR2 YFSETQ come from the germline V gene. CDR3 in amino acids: CASGLVPGTSGGVSSTDTQYF. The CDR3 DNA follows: TGCGCCAGCGGCTTGGTTCCGGGCACTAGCGGGGGCGTCTCTAGCACAGATACGCAGTATTTT.

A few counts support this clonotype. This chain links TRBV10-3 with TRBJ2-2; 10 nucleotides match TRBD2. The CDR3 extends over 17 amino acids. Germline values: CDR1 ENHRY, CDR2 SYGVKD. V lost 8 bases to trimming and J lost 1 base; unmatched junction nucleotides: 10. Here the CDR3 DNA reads TGTGCCATCCAAGAAACGGGACTAGCGCTGAACACCGGGGAGCTGTTTTTT. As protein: CAIQETGLALNTGELFF.

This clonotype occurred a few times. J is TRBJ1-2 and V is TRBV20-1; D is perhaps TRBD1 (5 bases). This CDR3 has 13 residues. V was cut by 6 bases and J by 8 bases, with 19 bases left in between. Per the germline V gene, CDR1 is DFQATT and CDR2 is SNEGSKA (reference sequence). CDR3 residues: CSAYSGTALGYTF. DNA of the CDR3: TGCAGTGCCTACTCCGGGACGGCCCTCGGCTACACCTTC.

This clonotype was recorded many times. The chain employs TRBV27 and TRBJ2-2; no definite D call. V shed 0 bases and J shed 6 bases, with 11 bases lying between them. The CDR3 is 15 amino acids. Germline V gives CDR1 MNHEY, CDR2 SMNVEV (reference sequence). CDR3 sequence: CASSLSPTIPGELFF. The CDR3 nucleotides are TGTGCCAGCAGTTTATCGCCGACCATCCCCGGGGAGCTGTTTTTT.

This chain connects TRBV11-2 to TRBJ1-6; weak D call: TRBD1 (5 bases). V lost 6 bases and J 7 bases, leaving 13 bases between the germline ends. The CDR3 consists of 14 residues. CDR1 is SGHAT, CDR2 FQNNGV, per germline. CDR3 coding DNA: TGTGCCAGCAGATGGGGCAGGGAAAATTCACCCCTCCACTTT. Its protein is CASRWGRENSPLHF.

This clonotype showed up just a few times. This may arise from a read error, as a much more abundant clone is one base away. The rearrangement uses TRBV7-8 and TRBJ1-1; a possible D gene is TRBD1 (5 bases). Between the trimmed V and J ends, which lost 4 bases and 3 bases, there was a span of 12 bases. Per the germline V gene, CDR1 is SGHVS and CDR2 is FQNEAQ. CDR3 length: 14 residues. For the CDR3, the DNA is TGTGCCAGCAGCTCAGGGCATGGGGACACTGAAGCTTTCTTT. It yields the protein CASSSGHGDTEAFF.

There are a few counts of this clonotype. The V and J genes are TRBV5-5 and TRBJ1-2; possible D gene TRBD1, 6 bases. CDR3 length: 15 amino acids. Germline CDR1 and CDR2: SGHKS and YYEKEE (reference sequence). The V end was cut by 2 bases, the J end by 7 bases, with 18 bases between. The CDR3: CASSFQTQGLVGYTF. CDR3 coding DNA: TGTGCCAGCAGCTTCCAAACGCAGGGGCTGGTTGGCTACACCTTC.

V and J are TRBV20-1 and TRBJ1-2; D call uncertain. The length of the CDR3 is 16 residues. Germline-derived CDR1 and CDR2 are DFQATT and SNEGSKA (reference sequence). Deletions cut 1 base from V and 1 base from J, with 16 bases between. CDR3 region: CSARGSLNFLNYGYTF. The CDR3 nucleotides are TGCAGTGCTAGAGGGTCCTTGAACTTCCTTAACTATGGCTACACCTTC.

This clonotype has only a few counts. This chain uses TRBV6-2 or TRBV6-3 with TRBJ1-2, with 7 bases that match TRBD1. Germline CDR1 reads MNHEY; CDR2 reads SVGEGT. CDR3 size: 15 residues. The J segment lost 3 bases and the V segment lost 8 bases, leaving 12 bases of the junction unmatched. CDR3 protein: CASLDETGTYYGYTF. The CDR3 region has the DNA TGTGCCAGCCTGGATGAGACAGGGACTTACTATGGCTACACCTTC.

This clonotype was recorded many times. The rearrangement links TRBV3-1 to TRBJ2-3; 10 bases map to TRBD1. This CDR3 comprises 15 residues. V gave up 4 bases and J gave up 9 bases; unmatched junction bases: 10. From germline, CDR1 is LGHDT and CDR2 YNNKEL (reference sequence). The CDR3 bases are TGTGCCAGCAGCCCCCCGGGACAGGGGACGAACACGCAGTATTTT. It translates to CASSPPGQGTNTQYF.

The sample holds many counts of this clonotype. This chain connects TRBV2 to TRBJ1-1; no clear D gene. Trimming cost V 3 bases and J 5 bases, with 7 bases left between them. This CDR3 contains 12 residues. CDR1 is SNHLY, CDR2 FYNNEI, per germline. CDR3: CASSDKGTEAFF. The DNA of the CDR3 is TGTGCCAGCAGTGATAAGGGAACTGAAGCTTTCTTT.

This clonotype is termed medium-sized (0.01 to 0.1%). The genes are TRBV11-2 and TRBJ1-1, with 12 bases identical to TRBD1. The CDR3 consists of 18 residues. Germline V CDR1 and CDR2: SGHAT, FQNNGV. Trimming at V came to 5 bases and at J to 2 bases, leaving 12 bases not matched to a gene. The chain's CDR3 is CASSPWGTGGWINTEAFF. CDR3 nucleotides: TGTGCCAGCAGCCCCTGGGGGACAGGGGGCTGGATCAACACTGAAGCTTTCTTT.

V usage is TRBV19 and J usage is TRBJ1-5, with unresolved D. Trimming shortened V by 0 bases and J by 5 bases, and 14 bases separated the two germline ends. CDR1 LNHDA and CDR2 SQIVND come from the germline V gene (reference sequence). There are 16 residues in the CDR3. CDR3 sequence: CASSIDPLWRDQPQHF. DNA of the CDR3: TGTGCCAGTAGTATAGACCCCCTTTGGAGGGATCAGCCCCAGCATTTT. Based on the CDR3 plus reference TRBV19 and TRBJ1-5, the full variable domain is DGGITQSPKYLFRKEGQNVTLSCEQNLNHDAMYWYRQDPGQGLRLIYYSQIVNDFQKGDIAEGYSVSREKKESFPLTVTSAQKNPTAFYLCASSIDPLWRDQPQHFGDGTRLSIL.

In DNA, the CDR3 is TGTGCCAGCAGCTTGGATGGACCCTATGAAGCTTTCTTT. Translating gives CASSLDGPYEAFF. The chain is built from TRBV5-8 and TRBJ1-1, with no clear D. The CDR3 spans 13 residues. V shed 0 bases and J shed 7 bases, with 10 bases lying between them. CDR1 and CDR2 from the germline V gene are SGHTS and YDEGEE. The whole variable domain, remainder taken from reference TRBV5-8 and TRBJ1-1, is EAGVTQSPTHLIKTRGQQATLRCSPISGHTSVYWYQQALGLGLQFLLWYDEGEERNRGNFPPRFSGRQFPNYSSELNVNALELEDSALYLCASSLDGPYEAFFGQGTRLTVV.

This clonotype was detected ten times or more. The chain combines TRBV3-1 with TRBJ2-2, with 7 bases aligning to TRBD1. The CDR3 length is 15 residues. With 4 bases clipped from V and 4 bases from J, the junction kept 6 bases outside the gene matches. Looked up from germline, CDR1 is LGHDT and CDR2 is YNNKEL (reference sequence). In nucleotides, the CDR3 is TGTGCCAGCAGCCTACAGGGGCGGGTCACCGGGGAGCTGTTTTTT. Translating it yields CASSLQGRVTGELFF.

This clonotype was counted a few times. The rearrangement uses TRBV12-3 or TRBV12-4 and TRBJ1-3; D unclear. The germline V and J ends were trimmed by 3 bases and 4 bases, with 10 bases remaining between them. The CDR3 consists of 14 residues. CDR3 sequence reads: CASSFGEAGNTIYF. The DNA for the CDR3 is TGTGCCAGCAGTTTCGGGGAAGCGGGAAACACCATATATTTT.

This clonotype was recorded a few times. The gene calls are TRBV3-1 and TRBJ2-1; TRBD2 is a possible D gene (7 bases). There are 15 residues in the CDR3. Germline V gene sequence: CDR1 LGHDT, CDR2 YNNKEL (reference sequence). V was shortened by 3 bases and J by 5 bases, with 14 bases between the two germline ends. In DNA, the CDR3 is TGTGCCAGCAGCCATCCCCGAGGGGGGGACAATGAGCAGTTCTTC. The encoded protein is CASSHPRGGDNEQFF.

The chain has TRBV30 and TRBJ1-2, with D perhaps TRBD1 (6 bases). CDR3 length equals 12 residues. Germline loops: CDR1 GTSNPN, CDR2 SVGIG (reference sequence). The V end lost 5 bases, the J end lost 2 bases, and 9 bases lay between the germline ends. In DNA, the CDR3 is TGTGCCTGGCGCGGGACAAACTATGGCTACACCTTC. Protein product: CAWRGTNYGYTF. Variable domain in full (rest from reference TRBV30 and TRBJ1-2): SQTIHQWPATLVQPVGSPLSLECTVEGTSNPNLYWYRQAAGRGLQLLFYSVGIGQISSEVPQNLSASRPQDRQFILSSKKLLLSDSGFYLCAWRGTNYGYTFGSGTRLTVV.

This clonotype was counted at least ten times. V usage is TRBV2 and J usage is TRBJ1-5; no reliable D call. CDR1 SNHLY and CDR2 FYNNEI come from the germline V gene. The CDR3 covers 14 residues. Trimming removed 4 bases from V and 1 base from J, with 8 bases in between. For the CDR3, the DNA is TGTGCCAGCAGTGTGGAGCGGAGCAATCAGCCCCAGCATTTT. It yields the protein CASSVERSNQPQHF.

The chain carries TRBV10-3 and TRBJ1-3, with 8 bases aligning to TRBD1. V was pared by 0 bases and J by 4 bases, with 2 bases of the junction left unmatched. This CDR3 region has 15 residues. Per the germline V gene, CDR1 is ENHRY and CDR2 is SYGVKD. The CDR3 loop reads CAISESRQGGNTIYF. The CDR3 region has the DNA TGTGCCATCAGTGAGTCCCGACAGGGGGGAAACACCATATATTTT.

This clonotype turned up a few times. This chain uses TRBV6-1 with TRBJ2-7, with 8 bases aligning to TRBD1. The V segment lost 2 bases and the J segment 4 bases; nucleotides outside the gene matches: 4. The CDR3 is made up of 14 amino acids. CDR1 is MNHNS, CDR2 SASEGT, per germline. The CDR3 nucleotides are TGTGCCAGCAGTGAACAGGGGGCCACTTACGAGCAGTACTTC. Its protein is CASSEQGATYEQYF.

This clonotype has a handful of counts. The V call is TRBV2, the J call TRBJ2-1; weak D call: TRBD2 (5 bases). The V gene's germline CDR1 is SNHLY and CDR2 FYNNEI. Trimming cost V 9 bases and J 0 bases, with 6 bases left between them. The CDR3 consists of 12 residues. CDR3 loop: CARGLSYNEQFF. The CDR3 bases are TGTGCCAGAGGACTCTCCTACAATGAGCAGTTCTTC.

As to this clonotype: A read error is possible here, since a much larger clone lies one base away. CDR3 sequence reads: CASSLSGVSQPQHF. As DNA, the CDR3 is TGTGCCAGCAGCTTGTCAGGGGTGAGTCAGCCCCAGCATTTT. The rearrangement links TRBV11-2 to TRBJ1-5; possibly TRBD1 for D (6 bases). The CDR3 is 14 amino acids. V was shortened by 3 bases and J by 6 bases, with 12 bases between the two germline ends. Germline V CDR1 and CDR2: SGHAT, FQNNGV. The full variable domain, in which reference TRBV11-2 and TRBJ1-5 provide the parts outside the CDR3, is EAGVAQSPRYKIIEKRQSVAFWCNPISGHATLYWYQQILGQGPKLLIQFQNNGVVDDSQLPKDRFSAERLKGVDSTLKIQPAKLEDSAVYLCASSLSGVSQPQHFGDGTRLSIL.

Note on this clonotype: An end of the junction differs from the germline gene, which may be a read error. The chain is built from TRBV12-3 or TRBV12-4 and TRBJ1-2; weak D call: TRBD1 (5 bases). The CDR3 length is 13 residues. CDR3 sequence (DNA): TGTGCCAGCACTTTAAGGGGTGAGCGCGGCTACACCTTC. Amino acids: CASTLRGERGYTF.

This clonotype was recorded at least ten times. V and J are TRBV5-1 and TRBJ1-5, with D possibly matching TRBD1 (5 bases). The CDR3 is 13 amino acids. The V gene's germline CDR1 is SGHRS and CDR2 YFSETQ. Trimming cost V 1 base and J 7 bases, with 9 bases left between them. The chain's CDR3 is CASSLRQGQPQHF. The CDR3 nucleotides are TGCGCCAGCAGCTTGCGTCAGGGCCAGCCCCAGCATTTT.

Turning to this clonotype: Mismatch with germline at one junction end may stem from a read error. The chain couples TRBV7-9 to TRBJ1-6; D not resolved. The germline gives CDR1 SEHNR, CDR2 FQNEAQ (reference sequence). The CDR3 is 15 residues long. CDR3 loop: CASSLSSSCNSPLHF. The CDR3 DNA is TGTGCCAGCAGCTTAAGTAGCTCCTGTAATTCACCCCTCCACTTT. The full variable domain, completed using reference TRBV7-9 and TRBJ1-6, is DTGVSQNPRHKITKRGQNVTFRCDPISEHNRLYWYRQTLGQGPEFLTYFQNEAQLEKSRLLSDRFSAERPKGSFSTLEIQRTEQGDSAMYLCASSLSSSCNSPLHFGNGTRLTVT.

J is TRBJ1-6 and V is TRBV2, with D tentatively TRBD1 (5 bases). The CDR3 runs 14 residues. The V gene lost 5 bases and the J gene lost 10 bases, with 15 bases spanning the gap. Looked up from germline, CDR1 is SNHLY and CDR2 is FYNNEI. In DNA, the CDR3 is TGTGCCAGCAGTTATCCGCCAGGGAGGTCACCCCTCCACTTT. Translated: CASSYPPGRSPLHF.